Listed here are 23 T cell receptor beta chains from one sample, sequenced in a study of blood T cell repertoires in COVID-19. Assay used: immunoSEQ multiplex PCR; TCRdb lists only in-frame clones, some missing. The sample consists of roughly 100,000 clones, more than 75% of them appearing once. The sequenced sample was peripheral blood. These receptor sequences come from a man aged 55 to 70 with acute or convalescent COVID-19.

The CDR3 DNA sequence: TGTGCCAGCAGTTACGGAGGTAATGAGCAGTTCTTC. This gives the protein CASSYGGNEQFF. The chain combines TRBV6-5 with TRBJ2-1, with TRBD2 as a possible D gene (5 bases). Between the trimmed V and J ends, which lost 2 bases and 7 bases, there was a span of 6 bases. The CDR3 is 12 residues long. Germline CDR1 is MNHEY and CDR2 is SVGAGI.

V and J are TRBV6-5 and TRBJ2-1; TRBD1 matches 10 bases. Germline CDR1 MNHEY, CDR2 SVGAGI. The ends lost 8 bases at V and 12 bases at J; junction bases unmatched: 10. This CDR3 has 13 amino acids. The DNA of the CDR3 is TGTGCCAGCTCTGGGACAGGGGTTACGGGGCAGTTCTTC. Amino acid sequence: CASSGTGVTGQFF.

The chain uses TRBV6-5 and TRBJ2-5; 11 nucleotides align to TRBD2. J gave up 4 bases and V 5 bases, and 6 bases lay outside the gene matches. The germline gives CDR1 MNHEY, CDR2 SVGAGI. This CDR3 comprises 15 residues. CDR3 nucleotide sequence: TGTGCCAGCAGTCGCCCGGGGACTAGCGGAGAGACCCAGTACTTC. Amino acid sequence: CASSRPGTSGETQYF.

V and J are TRBV27 and TRBJ1-5, with D possibly TRBD1 on 5 matching bases. Germline CDR1 reads MNHEY; CDR2 reads SMNVEV (reference sequence). There are 16 residues in the CDR3. The V and J ends lost 6 bases and 2 bases respectively, with 17 bases between them. The DNA of the CDR3 is TGTGCCAGCAGCCGTTATGGGGCTGGAGGCAATCAGCCCCAGCATTTT. It specifies CASSRYGAGGNQPQHF.

This rearrangement joins TRBV24-1 to TRBJ2-5, with unresolved D. Germline assignment: CDR1 KGHDR and CDR2 SFDVKD. This CDR3 comprises 14 residues. Trimming took off 2 bases at V and 1 base at J, with 7 bases between the two ends. CDR3 protein: CATSDSVVQETQYF. The CDR3 region has the DNA TGTGCCACCAGTGATTCAGTTGTCCAAGAGACCCAGTACTTC.

The V call is TRBV6-2 or TRBV6-3, the J call TRBJ2-3; 10 bases are a match to TRBD2. The CDR3 has 16 amino acids. The germline CDR1 and CDR2 sequences are MNHEY and SVGEGT. Trimming at V came to 6 bases and at J to 3 bases, leaving 9 bases not matched to a gene. The DNA of the CDR3 is TGTGCCAGCAGCCGCCCACTAGCGGGAAATACAGATACGCAGTATTTT. Translated, it gives CASSRPLAGNTDTQYF.

The chain combines TRBV29-1 with TRBJ2-5; 8 bases fit TRBD1. Germline trimming cut 6 bases from V and 2 bases from J; bases unmatched to any gene: 8. The CDR3 covers 14 residues. Germline-derived CDR1 and CDR2 are SQVTM and ANQGSEA. CDR3 coding DNA: TGCAGCGTGGATCGGACAGGGAAGCAAGAGACCCAGTACTTC. This sequence encodes CSVDRTGKQETQYF.

V and J are TRBV5-1 and TRBJ2-7; 13 nucleotides agree with TRBD2. This CDR3 has 17 residues. V was pared by 5 bases and J by 6 bases, with 14 bases of the junction left unmatched. Looked up from germline, CDR1 is SGHRS and CDR2 is YFSETQ. The CDR3 sequence: CASSHGLAGDLGGEQYF. The CDR3 bases are TGCGCCAGCAGTCATGGACTAGCGGGAGATCTTGGTGGCGAGCAGTACTTC.

The chain joins TRBV19 to TRBJ2-3, with TRBD2 matching over 13 bases. V lost 2 bases and J lost 6; bases outside the gene matches: 8. The CDR3 length is 17 residues. The germline V gene has CDR1 LNHDA and CDR2 SQIVND (reference sequence). The CDR3 here is CASSILGTSGTVDTQYF. CDR3 coding DNA: TGTGCCAGTAGTATATTAGGGACTAGCGGGACCGTGGATACGCAGTATTTT.

This clone was recorded once. The gene calls are TRBV29-1 and TRBJ1-1; 9 bases are shared with TRBD1. The CDR3 length is 16 residues. V shed 2 bases and J 4 bases; nucleotides not matched to a gene: 11. Germline CDR1 is SQVTM and CDR2 is ANQGSEA. CDR3 loop: CSVEILGQGRGTEAFF. In DNA, the CDR3 is TGCAGCGTTGAAATTTTGGGACAGGGAAGGGGCACTGAAGCTTTCTTT.

This clone has a handful of counts. This rearrangement joins TRBV6-2 or TRBV6-3 to TRBJ2-2, with D maybe TRBD2 (6 bases). From germline, CDR1 is MNHEY and CDR2 SVGEGT. Deletions cut 6 bases from V and 8 bases from J, with 10 bases between. This CDR3 contains 12 residues. DNA of the CDR3: TGTGCCAGCAGCCGGGACTTTGGGGAGCTGTTTTTT. Residues: CASSRDFGELFF.

This clone came up once. V is TRBV18 and J is TRBJ1-4; weak D call: TRBD1 (5 bases). This CDR3 is built from 16 residues. CDR1 is KGHSH and CDR2 is LQKENI in the germline V gene. Trimming shortened V by 5 bases and J by 0 bases, and 13 bases separated the two germline ends. CDR3 protein: CASSAQSGSTNEKLFF. CDR3 bases: TGTGCCAGCTCAGCCCAATCAGGGTCAACTAATGAAAAACTGTTTTTT.

CDR3 residues: CASSPRQGPDTQYF. CDR3 sequence (DNA): TGCGCCAGCAGCCCAAGACAGGGGCCAGATACGCAGTATTTT. The rearrangement links TRBV5-1 to TRBJ2-3; 8 nucleotides agree with TRBD1. Germline lookup yields CDR1 SGHRS and CDR2 YFSETQ. The trim removed 4 bases at V and 4 bases at J, leaving 5 bases unmatched. This CDR3 comprises 14 residues.

The V call is TRBV7-9, the J call TRBJ2-1, with 11 bases lining up with TRBD2. This CDR3 has 15 amino acids. Germline V gives CDR1 SEHNR, CDR2 FQNEAQ (reference sequence). Trimming removed 5 bases from V and 7 bases from J; junction bases left unmatched: 7. For the CDR3, the DNA is TGTGCCAGCAGCAATAGCGGGAGGGAACAGAATGAGCAGTTCTTC. Its translation: CASSNSGREQNEQFF.

Concerning this clone: The junction differs from germline at one of its ends, possibly a read error. This chain connects TRBV7-7 to TRBJ1-1; the match to TRBD1 covers 9 bases. This CDR3 is built from 15 residues. The germline gives CDR1 SSHAT, CDR2 FNYEAQ (reference sequence). CDR3 protein: CASSPVQGANTEAFF. The CDR3 nucleotides are TGTGCTAGCAGCCCCGTACAGGGGGCAAACACTGAAGCTTTCTTT.

This rearrangement joins TRBV7-2 to TRBJ2-3, with D perhaps matching TRBD2 (5 bases). V was trimmed by 1 base and J by 1 base, leaving 6 bases between them. The CDR3 extends over 14 amino acids. Looked up from germline, CDR1 is SGHTA and CDR2 is FQGNSA. The CDR3 reads CASSLERGTDTQYF. The CDR3, as DNA: TGTGCCAGCAGCTTAGAGAGGGGCACAGATACGCAGTATTTT.

The rearrangement uses TRBV2 and TRBJ1-2; 8 nucleotides match TRBD1. The V and J ends lost 3 bases and 0 bases, in that order; junction bases with no gene match: 6. This CDR3 has 16 residues. In germline, CDR1 is SNHLY, CDR2 FYNNEI. The CDR3 DNA reads TGTGCCAGCAGTGATGCAGGGGGCTCAGCTAACTATGGCTACACCTTC. This codes for CASSDAGGSANYGYTF.

CDR3 loop: CASRYQGEKLFF. As DNA, the CDR3 is TGTGCCAGCAGATACCAGGGTGAAAAACTGTTTTTT. The chain carries TRBV7-9 and TRBJ1-4, with D possibly TRBD1 on 5 matching bases. Germline CDR1 is SEHNR and CDR2 is FQNEAQ (reference sequence). V was clipped by 6 bases and J by 7 bases, with 9 bases between them. The CDR3 has 12 residues.

There are a few counts of this clone. V gene TRBV3-1 (or the pseudogene TRBV3-2) combines with J gene TRBJ1-3; D is perhaps TRBD1 (5 bases). This CDR3 has 15 amino acids. Trimming pared 4 bases from V and 1 base from J, leaving 11 bases between. Germline CDR1 reads LGHDT; CDR2 reads YNNKEL (reference sequence). The CDR3 reads CASSLSRDSGNTIYF. The CDR3 nucleotides are TGTGCCAGCAGCCTCAGCAGGGATTCTGGAAACACCATATATTTT.

The chain uses TRBV10-3 and TRBJ2-1, with 12 bases that match TRBD2. The length of the CDR3 is 16 residues. V lost 0 bases, J lost 10 bases, and 7 bases stayed unmatched. The V gene's germline CDR1 is ENHRY and CDR2 SYGVKD. The CDR3 bases are TGTGCCATCAGTGAGTCCGCGACTAGCGGGAGTCGAGAGCAGTTCTTC. Protein product: CAISESATSGSREQFF.

The chain carries TRBV5-6 and TRBJ2-1, with a weak D call TRBD1 (5 bases). Trimming removed 0 bases at V and 4 bases at J, with 14 bases between. The CDR3 sequence is 16 residues long. Per germline, CDR1 SGHDT and CDR2 YYEEEE. The CDR3: CASSLEWQGGYNEQFF. The DNA for the CDR3 is TGTGCCAGCAGCTTGGAGTGGCAGGGTGGGTACAATGAGCAGTTCTTC.

The chain recombines TRBV5-6 with TRBJ2-2, with TRBD1 matching 8 bases. The CDR3 is 16 residues long. Trimming at V came to 6 bases and at J to 6 bases, leaving 13 bases not matched to a gene. Germline V gene data show CDR1 as SGHDT and CDR2 as YYEEEE. The CDR3 DNA is TGTGCCAGCACCCTACGGGACAGGATGTCCTCCGGGGAGCTGTTTTTT. It is translated as CASTLRDRMSSGELFF.

The CDR3 DNA follows: TGTGCCAGCTCACCATCGCTGGACAGCCAAGAGACCCAGTACTTC. Residues: CASSPSLDSQETQYF. The genes are TRBV18 and TRBJ2-5; a possible D gene is TRBD1 (6 bases). The CDR3 consists of 15 residues. In germline, CDR1 is KGHSH, CDR2 LQKENI. Trimming cost V 2 bases and J 1 base, with 11 bases left between them.